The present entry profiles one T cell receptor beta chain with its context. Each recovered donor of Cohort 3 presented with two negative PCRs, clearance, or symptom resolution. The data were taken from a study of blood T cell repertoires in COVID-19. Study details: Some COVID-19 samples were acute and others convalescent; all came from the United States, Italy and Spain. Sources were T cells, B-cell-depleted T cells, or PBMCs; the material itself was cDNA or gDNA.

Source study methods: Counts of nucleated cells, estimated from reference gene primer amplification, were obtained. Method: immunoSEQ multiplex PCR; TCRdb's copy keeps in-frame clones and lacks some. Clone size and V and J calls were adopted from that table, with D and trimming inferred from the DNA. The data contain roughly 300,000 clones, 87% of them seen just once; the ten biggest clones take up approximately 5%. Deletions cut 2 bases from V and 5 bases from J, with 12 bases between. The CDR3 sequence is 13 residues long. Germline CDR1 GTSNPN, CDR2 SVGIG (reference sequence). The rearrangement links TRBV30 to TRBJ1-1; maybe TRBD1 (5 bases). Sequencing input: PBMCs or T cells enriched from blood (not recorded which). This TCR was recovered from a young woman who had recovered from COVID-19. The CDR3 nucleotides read TGTGCCTGGAGTCAGGCGGGGACGACTGAAGCTTTCTTT. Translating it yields CAWSQAGTTEAFF. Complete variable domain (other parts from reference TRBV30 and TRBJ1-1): SQTIHQWPATLVQPVGSPLSLECTVEGTSNPNLYWYRQAAGRGLQLLFYSVGIGQISSEVPQNLSASRPQDRQFILSSKKLLLSDSGFYLCAWSQAGTTEAFFGQGTRLTVV.